The 30 T cell receptor beta chains given below trace back to one sample, sequenced in a study of shared clonotypes between healthy human individuals (dated by TCRdb to 2018 to 2021). Preparation of the library involved the immunoSEQ multiplex PCR assay. This is the immuneACCESS table as TCRdb keeps it, with only in-frame sequences that have V and J called. A part of the clones is gone; compared with another copy, unresolved V genes explain less than half, and the rest is unexplained. The sample table records 490,000 or so clones; 79% of these occur just once. The ten biggest clones cover about an eighth of the sample. The sequencing input was PBMCs. The receptors were gathered from a woman between 40 and 55 years old in good health. Some clones in this sample may be carry-over from other donors' samples.

This clone was seen a handful of times. V usage is TRBV5-1 and J usage is TRBJ2-1, with 14 positions matching TRBD2. This CDR3 has 16 residues. The V segment lost 4 bases and the J segment 6 bases; nucleotides outside the gene matches: 6. Germline CDR1 reads SGHRS; CDR2 reads YFSETQ. CDR3 sequence (DNA): TGCGCCAGCAGCCCGACCGGGACTAGCGGGGGCAATGAGCAGTTCTTC. Its protein product is CASSPTGTSGGNEQFF.

This chain links TRBV28 with TRBJ1-1; D perhaps matches TRBD1 (5 bases). V shed 6 bases and J shed 5 bases, with 10 bases lying between them. The CDR3 length is 12 residues. Germline V CDR1 and CDR2: MDHEN, SYDVKM. This CDR3 reads CASRFRETEAFF. The CDR3 DNA reads TGTGCCAGCAGATTCAGGGAAACTGAAGCTTTCTTT.

This CDR3 is CASRRPVGTYEQYF. CDR3 DNA: TGTGCCAGCAGACGCCCCGTCGGGACCTACGAGCAGTACTTC. The chain recombines TRBV6-6 with TRBJ2-7, with D possibly matching TRBD2 (5 bases). Germline-derived CDR1 and CDR2 are MNHNY and SVGAGI (reference sequence). The CDR3 is made up of 14 amino acids. V lost 6 bases and J 2 bases, leaving 14 bases between the germline ends.

This chain connects TRBV7-2 to TRBJ2-5; D might be TRBD1 (6 bases). The CDR3 loop spans 15 amino acids. V was cut by 5 bases and J by 1 base, with 14 bases left in between. Germline V gene data show CDR1 as SGHTA and CDR2 as FQGNSA. DNA of the CDR3: TGTGCCAGCAGCCCCCAGTTGGACAGCCAAGAGACCCAGTACTTC. The encoded protein is CASSPQLDSQETQYF.

The rearrangement links TRBV28 to TRBJ2-5, with 7 bases fitting TRBD1. The CDR3 contains 16 residues. Trimming took 6 bases from V and 0 from J; bases not matched to a gene: 10. The germline gives CDR1 MDHEN, CDR2 SYDVKM. The CDR3 coding sequence is TGTGCCAGCAGAGGGTCGGGACAGAGGTACCAAGAGACCCAGTACTTC. Translation: CASRGSGQRYQETQYF.

V usage is TRBV2 and J usage is TRBJ2-5; D unclear. V was trimmed by 0 bases and J by 5 bases, leaving 10 bases between them. CDR3 length: 14 residues. Germline CDR1 is SNHLY and CDR2 is FYNNEI. This CDR3 is CASSEAVSVETQYF. For the CDR3, the DNA is TGTGCCAGCAGTGAAGCGGTTTCCGTGGAGACCCAGTACTTC. The variable domain in full, with the rest retrieved from reference TRBV2 and TRBJ2-5, is EPEVTQTPSHQVTQMGQEVILRCVPISNHLYFYWYRQILGQKVEFLVSFYNNEISEKSEIFDDQFSVERPDGSNFTLKIRSTKLEDSAMYFCASSEAVSVETQYFGPGTRLLVL.

The chain recombines TRBV27 with TRBJ2-3, with 13 nucleotides matching TRBD2. CDR3 length: 16 amino acids. Germline CDR1 is MNHEY and CDR2 is SMNVEV (reference sequence). Unmatched junction bases numbered 2, after V lost 5 bases and J lost 0 bases. CDR3 sequence (DNA): TGTGCCAGCAGTAGACTAGCGGGAGGTAGCACAGATACGCAGTATTTT. The encoded protein is CASSRLAGGSTDTQYF.

Only one count was recorded for this clone. The rearrangement uses TRBV7-9 and TRBJ2-2; the D is unclear. The germline V gene encodes CDR1 SEHNR and CDR2 FQNEAQ (reference sequence). The V end was cut by 3 bases, the J end by 4 bases, with 12 bases between. The CDR3 has 15 residues. CDR3 nucleotides: TGTGCCAGCAGCTTCGCGCCTCGGAGCACCGGGGAGCTGTTTTTT. Its translation: CASSFAPRSTGELFF.

The chain couples TRBV28 to TRBJ2-5; no clear D. With 3 bases removed from V and 4 bases from J, the gap between germline ends came to 15 bases. This CDR3 has 15 residues. Germline-derived CDR1 and CDR2 are MDHEN and SYDVKM. CDR3 sequence reads: CASSFRKRRGETQYF. The CDR3 bases are TGTGCCAGCAGTTTCCGTAAGAGGCGAGGAGAGACCCAGTACTTC.

The CDR3 DNA reads TGTGCCAGCAGCAAAGTCGAGTACCGGGACAGGCCCTCCATCCATCAGCCCCAGCATTTT. It is translated as CASSKVEYRDRPSIHQPQHF. This sequence joins TRBV21-1 and TRBJ1-5; the table names TRBD1, a call not compared with the DNA. TRBV21-1 is a documented pseudogene. The CDR3 length is 20 residues.

This chain connects TRBV30 to TRBJ2-5; tentatively, D is TRBD1 or TRBD2 (7 bases each). From germline, CDR1 is GTSNPN and CDR2 SVGIG (reference sequence). V shed 4 bases and J shed 5 bases, with 14 bases lying between them. CDR3 size: 13 residues. CDR3 region: CAWNRGRGETQYF. DNA of the CDR3: TGTGCCTGGAATAGGGGGCGGGGGGAGACCCAGTACTTC. The whole variable domain, filled in from reference TRBV30 and TRBJ2-5, reads SQTIHQWPATLVQPVGSPLSLECTVEGTSNPNLYWYRQAAGRGLQLLFYSVGIGQISSEVPQNLSASRPQDRQFILSSKKLLLSDSGFYLCAWNRGRGETQYFGPGTRLLVL.

V and J are TRBV10-3 and TRBJ1-3; maybe TRBD1 (6 bases). The CDR3 consists of 16 residues. V was clipped by 2 bases and J by 4 bases, with 15 bases between them. The germline V gene encodes CDR1 ENHRY and CDR2 SYGVKD. The CDR3 DNA reads TGTGCCATCAGTGAGCAGGCGGCCGGGACAGGAAACACCATATATTTT. Residues: CAISEQAAGTGNTIYF.

Turning to this clone: Different DNA sequences within this sample yield the same CDR3. The V call is TRBV18, the J call TRBJ2-5, with TRBD2 matching 11 bases. J gave up 4 bases and V 6 bases, and 4 bases lay outside the gene matches. The CDR3 runs 14 residues. The germline V gene encodes CDR1 KGHSH and CDR2 LQKENI. The CDR3 loop reads CASSPTSGRETQYF. The CDR3 DNA follows: TGTGCCAGCTCGCCCACTAGCGGGAGAGAGACCCAGTACTTC.

This chain links TRBV7-9 with TRBJ2-1; 7 bases fit TRBD2. Germline V CDR1 and CDR2: SEHNR, FQNEAQ (reference sequence). This CDR3 region has 18 residues. With 0 bases clipped from V and 4 bases from J, the junction kept 12 bases outside the gene matches. CDR3 DNA: TGTGCCAGCAGCTTAGCGAAGGGGCTAGCGGCCATTTACAATGAGCAGTTCTTC. Protein product: CASSLAKGLAAIYNEQFF.

This chain joins TRBV6-5 and TRBJ1-1; 7 bases are a match to TRBD1. This CDR3 spans 14 amino acids. Germline loops: CDR1 MNHEY, CDR2 SVGAGI. Losses at the gene ends were 5 bases for V and 11 bases for J; bases not matched to a gene: 14. CDR3 amino acids: CASSLYQGQQKAFF. The CDR3 DNA sequence: TGTGCCAGCAGTCTCTATCAGGGACAGCAAAAGGCTTTCTTT.

The chain links TRBV9 to TRBJ2-1, with 7 bases matching TRBD1. Unmatched junction bases numbered 10, after V lost 3 bases and J lost 7 bases. CDR1 and CDR2 from the germline V gene are SGDLS and YYNGEE. The CDR3 has 15 residues. The CDR3 DNA reads as TGTGCCAGCAGCGCCAAGGACGGGACAGCTAATGAGCAGTTCTTC. This sequence encodes CASSAKDGTANEQFF.

The chain has TRBV7-2 and TRBJ1-4, with D possibly TRBD1 on 5 matching bases. Trimming took off 2 bases at V and 6 bases at J, with 13 bases between the two ends. The CDR3 extends over 15 amino acids. Germline CDR1 SGHTA, CDR2 FQGNSA. The CDR3 DNA reads TGTGCCAGCAGCTTACAAACTGGGGCGGATGAAAAACTGTTTTTT. Translated, it gives CASSLQTGADEKLFF.

The rearrangement links TRBV2 to TRBJ2-3; TRBD2 aligns across 8 bases. Germline V gives CDR1 SNHLY, CDR2 FYNNEI. The CDR3 is 13 amino acids. J lost 10 bases, V lost 3 bases, and 6 bases had no gene match. CDR3 DNA sequence: TGTGCCAGCAGTGACGGGGGGGACGTCCCGCAGTATTTT. Translating gives CASSDGGDVPQYF.

A single count supports this clone. This chain joins TRBV28 and TRBJ2-7, with 8 nucleotides matching TRBD2. CDR1 and CDR2 (germline): MDHEN, SYDVKM. Trimming removed 7 bases from V and 9 bases from J; junction bases left unmatched: 11. The CDR3 length is 13 residues. Here the CDR3 reads CASTDSRGGRQYF. CDR3 in DNA: TGTGCCAGCACCGATAGCCGGGGGGGTAGGCAGTACTTC.

This clone is a singleton in its sample. The chain links TRBV10-2 to TRBJ2-5; TRBD2 matches at 7 bases. The last part of the DNA fits TRBJ2-7 better; the J call may be wrong. CDR1 and CDR2 (germline): WSHSY, SAAADI. This CDR3 comprises 15 residues. The CDR3 protein is CASSSSGAGSYEQYF. The CDR3 coding sequence is TGCGCCAGCAGCTCCTCGGGAGCGGGATCCTACGAGCAGTACTTC.

This clone appeared many times. At the DNA level, this CDR3 is encoded by other sequences in the same sample as well. V is TRBV29-1 and J is TRBJ1-1; 11 bases fit TRBD1. This CDR3 is 15 amino acids long. The germline V gene encodes CDR1 SQVTM and CDR2 ANQGSEA. The ends lost 3 bases at V and 4 bases at J; junction bases unmatched: 7. CDR3: CSVEGPGTGGTEAFF. DNA for the CDR3: TGCAGCGTTGAGGGACCCGGGACAGGGGGCACTGAAGCTTTCTTT. Looking up the rest from reference TRBV29-1 and TRBJ1-1 gives the full variable domain: SAVISQKPSRDICQRGTSLTIQCQVDSQVTMMFWYRQQPGQSLTLIATANQGSEATYESGFVIDKFPISRPNLTFSTLTVSNMSPEDSSIYLCSVEGPGTGGTEAFFGQGTRLTVV.

This chain connects TRBV28 to TRBJ2-7; 11 bases are a match to TRBD2. The V and J ends lost 9 bases and 6 bases, in that order; junction bases with no gene match: 4. This CDR3 is 12 amino acids long. The germline V gene encodes CDR1 MDHEN and CDR2 SYDVKM. Here the CDR3 reads CASRTSGSEQYF. The CDR3 DNA sequence: TGTGCCAGTAGGACTAGCGGGTCCGAGCAGTACTTC.

Only one count was recorded for this clone. The chain employs TRBV27 and TRBJ2-7; 8 bases map to TRBD1. The V gene end was trimmed by 3 bases and the J gene end by 8 bases; junction bases not matched to a gene: 3. From germline, CDR1 is MNHEY and CDR2 SMNVEV (reference sequence). The CDR3 runs 12 residues. This CDR3 is CASSFTGGQQYF. DNA of the CDR3: TGTGCCAGCAGTTTCACAGGGGGTCAGCAGTACTTC.

This chain joins TRBV7-3 and TRBJ1-5; no clear D. This CDR3 spans 13 amino acids. V was pared by 3 bases and J by 4 bases, with 7 bases between. CDR1 is SGHTA, CDR2 FQGTGA, per germline. The CDR3 here is CASSLSWNQPQHF. CDR3 DNA: TGTGCCAGCAGCTTGTCGTGGAATCAGCCCCAGCATTTT.

Remarks on this clone: A far larger clone differs by one base, so this is likely a read error. It is unclear where the CDR3 begins or ends on the DNA, so no DNA is shown, and the CDR3 is as TCRdb lists it. The gene calls are TRBV6-1 and TRBJ2-5; TRBD2 was called by the table and not checked on the DNA. The CDR3 spans 14 residues, counting both ends. The V gene's germline CDR1 is MNHNS and CDR2 SASEGT. The CDR3 here is CASKVGGGSYERYF.

This chain uses TRBV28 with TRBJ2-7; TRBD1 matches at 11 bases. CDR1 is MDHEN, CDR2 SYDVKM, per germline. The CDR3 is 16 amino acids. The trim removed 6 bases at V and 4 bases at J, leaving 11 bases unmatched. This CDR3 reads CASSTPRTGGAYEQYF. The DNA of the CDR3 is TGTGCCAGCAGCACCCCTCGGACAGGGGGCGCGTACGAGCAGTACTTC.

This rearrangement joins TRBV6-1 to TRBJ2-2; 9 bases are a match to TRBD1. Trimming cost V 7 bases and J 4 bases; bases outside gene matches: 7. Germline CDR1 MNHNS, CDR2 SASEGT. The CDR3 consists of 15 residues. In DNA, the CDR3 is TGTGCCAGCATTGGGGGGACAGGGCGCACCGGGGAGCTGTTTTTT. Translation gives CASIGGTGRTGELFF.

With regard to this clone: The junction departs from the called germline gene at one end, perhaps through a read error. Other nucleotide sequences in the sample specify the same CDR3. The chain links TRBV13 to TRBJ2-6; the D gene could be TRBD1 or TRBD2 (5 bases each). CDR3 length: 21 amino acids. In germline, CDR1 is PRHDT, CDR2 FYEKMQ (reference sequence). The CDR3 nucleotides read TGTGCCAGCAGCTTAGATTCTTTGTTAGGGTTTGGAGGATCTGGGGCCAACGTCCTGACCTTC. Protein: CASSLDSLLGFGGSGANVLTF.

The rearrangement links TRBV7-2 to TRBJ2-7; D gene unclear. In germline, CDR1 is SGHTA, CDR2 FQGNSA. The CDR3 is made up of 13 amino acids. Deletions cut 1 base from V and 1 base from J, with 5 bases between. The CDR3 coding sequence is TGTGCCAGCAGCTTAGACTATTCCTACGAGCAGTACTTC. Translated: CASSLDYSYEQYF.

The V and J genes are TRBV7-8 and TRBJ1-2, with unresolved D. CDR3 size: 16 residues. V was trimmed by 5 bases and J by 6 bases, leaving 22 bases between them. Germline V lookup: CDR1 SGHVS, CDR2 FQNEAQ. In DNA, the CDR3 is TGTGCCAGCAGCGTAGACCGGACCGACGGAGTAAATGGCTACACCTTC. Translating it yields CASSVDRTDGVNGYTF.